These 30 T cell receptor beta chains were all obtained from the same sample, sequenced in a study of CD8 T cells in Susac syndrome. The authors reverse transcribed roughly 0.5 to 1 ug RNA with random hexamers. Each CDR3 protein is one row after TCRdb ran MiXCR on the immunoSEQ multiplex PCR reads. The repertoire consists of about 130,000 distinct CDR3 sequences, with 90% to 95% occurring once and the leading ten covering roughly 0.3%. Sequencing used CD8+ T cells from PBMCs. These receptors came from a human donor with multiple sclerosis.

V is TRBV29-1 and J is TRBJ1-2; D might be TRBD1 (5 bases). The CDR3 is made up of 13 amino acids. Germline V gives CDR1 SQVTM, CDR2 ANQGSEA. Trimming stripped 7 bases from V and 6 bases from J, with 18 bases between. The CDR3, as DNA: TGCAGCGCCGAGGGGACGGATGGGGATGGCTACACCTTC. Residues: CSAEGTDGDGYTF.

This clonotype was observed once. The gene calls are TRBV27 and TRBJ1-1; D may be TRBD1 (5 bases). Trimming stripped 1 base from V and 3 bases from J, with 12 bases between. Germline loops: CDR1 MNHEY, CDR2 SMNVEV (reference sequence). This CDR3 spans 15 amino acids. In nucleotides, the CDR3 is TGTGCCAGCAGTTTATATTGGGGGAGGGACACTGAAGCTTTCTTT. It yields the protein CASSLYWGRDTEAFF.

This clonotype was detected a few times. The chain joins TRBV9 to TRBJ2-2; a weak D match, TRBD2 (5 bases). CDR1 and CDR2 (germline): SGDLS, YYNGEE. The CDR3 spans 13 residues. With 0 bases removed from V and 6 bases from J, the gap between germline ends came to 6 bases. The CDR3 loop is CASSVGGSGELFF. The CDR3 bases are TGTGCCAGCAGCGTAGGAGGGTCCGGGGAGCTGTTTTTT.

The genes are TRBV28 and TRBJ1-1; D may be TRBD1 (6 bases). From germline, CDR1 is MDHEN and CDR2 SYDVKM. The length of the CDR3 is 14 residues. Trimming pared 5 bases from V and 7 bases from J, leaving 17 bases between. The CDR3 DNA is TGTGCCAGCAGTCATAACAGGGAGGTGGGTGAAGCTTTCTTT. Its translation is CASSHNREVGEAFF.

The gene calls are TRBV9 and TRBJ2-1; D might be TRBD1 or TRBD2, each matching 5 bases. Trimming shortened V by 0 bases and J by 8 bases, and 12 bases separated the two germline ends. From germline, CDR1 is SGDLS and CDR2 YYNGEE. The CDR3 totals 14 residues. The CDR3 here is CASSVAGTMHEQFF. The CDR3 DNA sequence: TGTGCCAGCAGCGTAGCTGGGACCATGCATGAGCAGTTCTTC.

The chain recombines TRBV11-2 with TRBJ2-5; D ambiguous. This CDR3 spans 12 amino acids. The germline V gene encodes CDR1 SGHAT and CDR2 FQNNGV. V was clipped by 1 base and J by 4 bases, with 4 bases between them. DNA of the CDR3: TGTGCCAGCAGCTTAGTTGCAGAGACCCAGTACTTC. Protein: CASSLVAETQYF. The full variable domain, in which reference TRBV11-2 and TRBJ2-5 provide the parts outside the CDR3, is EAGVAQSPRYKIIEKRQSVAFWCNPISGHATLYWYQQILGQGPKLLIQFQNNGVVDDSQLPKDRFSAERLKGVDSTLKIQPAKLEDSAVYLCASSLVAETQYFGPGTRLLVL.

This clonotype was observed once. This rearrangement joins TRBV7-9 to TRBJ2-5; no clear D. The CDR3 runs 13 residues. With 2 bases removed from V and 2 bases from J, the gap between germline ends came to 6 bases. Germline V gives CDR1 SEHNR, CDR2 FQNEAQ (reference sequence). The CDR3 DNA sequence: TGTGCCAGCAGCTTAATGGCACAAGAGACCCAGTACTTC. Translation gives CASSLMAQETQYF.

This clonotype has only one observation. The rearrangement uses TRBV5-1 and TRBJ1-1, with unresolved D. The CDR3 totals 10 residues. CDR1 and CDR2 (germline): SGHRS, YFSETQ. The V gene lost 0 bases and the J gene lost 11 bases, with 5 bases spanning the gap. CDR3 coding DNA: TGCGCCAGCAGCTTGGAGGCGGCTTTCTTT. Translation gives CASSLEAAFF.

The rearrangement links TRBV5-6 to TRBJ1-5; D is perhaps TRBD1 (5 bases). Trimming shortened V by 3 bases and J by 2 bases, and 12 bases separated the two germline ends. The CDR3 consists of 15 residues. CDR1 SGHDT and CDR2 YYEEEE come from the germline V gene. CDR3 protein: CASSSREPGNQPQHF. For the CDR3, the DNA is TGTGCCAGCAGCTCCAGGGAGCCAGGCAATCAGCCCCAGCATTTT.

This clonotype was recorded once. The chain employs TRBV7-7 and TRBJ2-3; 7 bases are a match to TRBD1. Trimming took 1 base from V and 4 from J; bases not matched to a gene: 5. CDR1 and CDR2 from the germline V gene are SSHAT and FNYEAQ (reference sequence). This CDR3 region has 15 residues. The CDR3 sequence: CASSLGQGGADTQYF. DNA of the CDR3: TGTGCCAGCAGCTTAGGACAGGGTGGGGCAGATACGCAGTATTTT.

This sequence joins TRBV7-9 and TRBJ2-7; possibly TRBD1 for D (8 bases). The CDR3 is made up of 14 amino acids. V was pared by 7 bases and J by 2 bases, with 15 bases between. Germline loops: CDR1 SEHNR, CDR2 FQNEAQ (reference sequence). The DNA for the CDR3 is TGTGCCAGCACCGGGACAGGACTAGCCTACGAGCAGTACTTC. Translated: CASTGTGLAYEQYF. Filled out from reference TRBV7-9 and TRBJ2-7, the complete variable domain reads DTGVSQNPRHKITKRGQNVTFRCDPISEHNRLYWYRQTLGQGPEFLTYFQNEAQLEKSRLLSDRFSAERPKGSFSTLEIQRTEQGDSAMYLCASTGTGLAYEQYFGPGTRLTVT.

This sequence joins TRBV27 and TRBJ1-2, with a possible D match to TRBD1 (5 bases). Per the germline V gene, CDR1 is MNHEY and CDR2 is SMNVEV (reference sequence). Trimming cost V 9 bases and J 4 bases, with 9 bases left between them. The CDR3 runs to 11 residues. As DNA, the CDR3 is TGTGCCAGTCGGGGGGGCTATGGCTACACCTTC. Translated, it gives CASRGGYGYTF.

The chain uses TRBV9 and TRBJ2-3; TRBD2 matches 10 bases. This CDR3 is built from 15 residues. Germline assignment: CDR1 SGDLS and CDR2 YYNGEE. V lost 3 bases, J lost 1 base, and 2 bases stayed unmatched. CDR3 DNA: TGTGCCAGCAGCGCTACTAGCGGGGGCACAGATACGCAGTATTTT. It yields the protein CASSATSGGTDTQYF.

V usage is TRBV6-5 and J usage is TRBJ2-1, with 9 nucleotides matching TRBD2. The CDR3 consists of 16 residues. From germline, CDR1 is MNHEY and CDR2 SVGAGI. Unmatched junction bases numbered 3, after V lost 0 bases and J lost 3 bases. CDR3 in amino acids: CASSYSISGGYNEQFF. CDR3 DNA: TGTGCCAGCAGTTACTCGATTAGCGGGGGCTACAATGAGCAGTTCTTC.

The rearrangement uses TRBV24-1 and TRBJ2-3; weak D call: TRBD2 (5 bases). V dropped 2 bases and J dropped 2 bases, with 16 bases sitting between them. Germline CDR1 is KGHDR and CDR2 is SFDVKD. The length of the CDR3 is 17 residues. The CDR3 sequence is CATSDWTPSAATDTQYF. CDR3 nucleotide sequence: TGTGCCACCAGTGATTGGACTCCTTCGGCAGCCACAGATACGCAGTATTTT.

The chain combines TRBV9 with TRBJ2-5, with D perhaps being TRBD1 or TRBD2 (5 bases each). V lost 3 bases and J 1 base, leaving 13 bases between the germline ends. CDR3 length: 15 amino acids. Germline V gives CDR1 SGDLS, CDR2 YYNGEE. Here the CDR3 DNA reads TGTGCCAGCAGCGCATACGGGACGGCCCAAGAGACCCAGTACTTC. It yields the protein CASSAYGTAQETQYF. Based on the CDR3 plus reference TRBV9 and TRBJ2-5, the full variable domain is DSGVTQTPKHLITATGQRVTLRCSPRSGDLSVYWYQQSLDQGLQFLIQYYNGEERAKGNILERFSAQQFPDLHSELNLSSLELGDSALYFCASSAYGTAQETQYFGPGTRLLVL.

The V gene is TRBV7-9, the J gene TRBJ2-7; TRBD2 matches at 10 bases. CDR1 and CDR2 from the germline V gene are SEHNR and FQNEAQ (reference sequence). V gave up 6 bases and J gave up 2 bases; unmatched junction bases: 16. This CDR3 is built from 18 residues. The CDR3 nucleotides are TGTGCCAGCAGGATAACCCTCGTGACTAGCGGGTGCGCCTACGAGCAGTACGTC. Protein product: CASRITLVTSGCAYEQYV.

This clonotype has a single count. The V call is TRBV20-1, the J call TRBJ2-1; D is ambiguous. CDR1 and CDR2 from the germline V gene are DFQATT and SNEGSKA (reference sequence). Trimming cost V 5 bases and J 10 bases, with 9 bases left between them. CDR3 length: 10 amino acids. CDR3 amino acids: CSASYGEQFF. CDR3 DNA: TGCAGTGCTTCCTATGGGGAGCAGTTCTTC.

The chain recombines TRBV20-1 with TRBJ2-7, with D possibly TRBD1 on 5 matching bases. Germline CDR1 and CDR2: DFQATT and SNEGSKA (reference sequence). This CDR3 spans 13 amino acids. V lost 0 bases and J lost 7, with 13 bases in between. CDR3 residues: CSARDRVLDEQYF. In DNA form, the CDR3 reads TGCAGTGCTAGAGACAGGGTTTTGGATGAGCAGTACTTC.

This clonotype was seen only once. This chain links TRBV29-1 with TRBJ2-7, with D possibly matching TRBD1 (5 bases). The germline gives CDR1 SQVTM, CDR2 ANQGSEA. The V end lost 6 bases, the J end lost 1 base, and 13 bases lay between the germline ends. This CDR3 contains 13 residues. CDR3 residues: CSVQSTESYEQYF. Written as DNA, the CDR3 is TGCAGCGTCCAGTCGACAGAATCCTACGAGCAGTACTTC.

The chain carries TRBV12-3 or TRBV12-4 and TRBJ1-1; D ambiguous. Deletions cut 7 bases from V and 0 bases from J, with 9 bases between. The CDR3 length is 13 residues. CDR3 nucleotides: TGTGCCAGCATAGGACTCTTGAACACTGAAGCTTTCTTT. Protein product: CASIGLLNTEAFF.

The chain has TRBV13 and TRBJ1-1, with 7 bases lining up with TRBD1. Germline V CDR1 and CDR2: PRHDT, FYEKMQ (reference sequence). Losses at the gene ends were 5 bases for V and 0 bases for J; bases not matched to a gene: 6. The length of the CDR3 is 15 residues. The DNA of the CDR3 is TGTGCCAGCAGCATCAGACAGGGTATGAACACTGAAGCTTTCTTT. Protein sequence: CASSIRQGMNTEAFF.

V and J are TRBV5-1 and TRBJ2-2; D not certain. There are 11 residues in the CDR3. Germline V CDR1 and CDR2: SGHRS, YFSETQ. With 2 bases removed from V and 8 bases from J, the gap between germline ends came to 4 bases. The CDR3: CASSLEGELFF. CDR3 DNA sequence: TGCGCCAGCAGCTTAGAGGGGGAGCTGTTTTTT.

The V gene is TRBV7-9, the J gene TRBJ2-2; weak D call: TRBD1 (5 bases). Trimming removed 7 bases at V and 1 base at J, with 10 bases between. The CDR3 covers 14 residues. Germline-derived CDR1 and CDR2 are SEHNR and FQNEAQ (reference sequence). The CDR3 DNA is TGTGCCAGCACCCGACAGAAGAACACCGGGGAGCTGTTTTTT. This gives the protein CASTRQKNTGELFF.

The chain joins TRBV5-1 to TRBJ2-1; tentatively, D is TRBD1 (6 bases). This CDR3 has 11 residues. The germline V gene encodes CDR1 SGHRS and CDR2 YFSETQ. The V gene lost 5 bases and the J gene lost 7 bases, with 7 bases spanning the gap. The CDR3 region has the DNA TGCGCCAGCAGAAGGGGGAATGAGCAGTTCTTC. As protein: CASRRGNEQFF.

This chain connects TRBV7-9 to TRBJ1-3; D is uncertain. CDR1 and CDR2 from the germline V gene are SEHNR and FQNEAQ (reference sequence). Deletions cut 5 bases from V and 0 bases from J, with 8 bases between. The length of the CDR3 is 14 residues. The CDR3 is CASSGSYSGNTIYF. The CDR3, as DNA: TGTGCCAGCAGCGGCAGCTACTCTGGAAACACCATATATTTT.

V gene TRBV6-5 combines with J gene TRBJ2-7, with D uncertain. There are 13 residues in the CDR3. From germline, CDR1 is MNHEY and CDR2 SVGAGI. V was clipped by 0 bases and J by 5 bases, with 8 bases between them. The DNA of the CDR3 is TGTGCCAGCAGTTACTCGTTAGGGAACGAGCAGTACTTC. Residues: CASSYSLGNEQYF.

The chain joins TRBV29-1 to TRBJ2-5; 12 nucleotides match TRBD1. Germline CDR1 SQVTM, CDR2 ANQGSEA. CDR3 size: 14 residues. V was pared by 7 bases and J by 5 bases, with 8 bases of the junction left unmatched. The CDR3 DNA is TGCAGCGCATCGGGACAGGGGGCTTGGGAGACCCAGTACTTC. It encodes CSASGQGAWETQYF.

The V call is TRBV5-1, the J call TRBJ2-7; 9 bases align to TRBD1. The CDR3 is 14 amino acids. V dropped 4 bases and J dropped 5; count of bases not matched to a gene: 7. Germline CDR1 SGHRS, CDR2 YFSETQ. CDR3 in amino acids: CASSRTGDLNEQYF. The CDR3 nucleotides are TGCGCCAGCAGCAGGACAGGGGATCTCAACGAGCAGTACTTC.

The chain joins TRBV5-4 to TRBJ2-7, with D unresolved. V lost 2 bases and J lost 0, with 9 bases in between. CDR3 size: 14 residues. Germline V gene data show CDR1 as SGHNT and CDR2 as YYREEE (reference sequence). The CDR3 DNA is TGTGCCAGCAGCTTAGGTAGGATCTCCTACGAGCAGTACGTC. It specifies CASSLGRISYEQYV.